A selection of T cell receptor beta chains follows, all from one sample in a study of blood T cell repertoires in COVID-19. Method: immunoSEQ multiplex PCR; TCRdb's copy keeps in-frame clones and lacks some. The sample records 110,000 or so clones, more than 65% being singletons. The sample was peripheral blood. Receptor source: a man aged 45 to 65 with acute or convalescent COVID-19. Each CDR3 is given with its conserved first and last residue. Each record gives: V gene, J gene, D gene, clone size, CDR3 DNA, CDR3 protein. The D gene is left open where the match is weak. Where a row states a size, it is once, few, many or the class of an expanded clone; other rows omit it.

TRBV19	TRBJ1-2	TRBD1	-	TGTGCCAGTAGTGCACAACAGGGGGTCAATTATGGCTACACCTTC	CASSAQQGVNYGYTF
TRBV4-2	TRBJ2-1	TRBD2	-	TGTGCCAGCAGGTCTGATAGCGGGGGGGCCCTAGGGAATGAGCAGTTCTTC	CASRSDSGGALGNEQFF
TRBV28	TRBJ2-2	-	-	TGTGCCAGCAGTTTCACTCCCGCCGGCGGGGAGCTGTTTTTT	CASSFTPAGGELFF
TRBV30	TRBJ2-3	-	-	TGTGCCTGGAGCGGACAGATCACAGATACGCAGTATTTT	CAWSGQITDTQYF
TRBV21-1	TRBJ2-4	-	-	TGTGCCAGCAGCAAAGCGACACTTTCCCCTAAAAACATTCAGTACTTC	CASSKATLSPKNIQYF
TRBV29-1	TRBJ2-1	-	-	TGCACCGCTAGCAGGGGCACCTACAATGAGCAGTTCTTC	CTASRGTYNEQFF
TRBV5-1	TRBJ2-3	-	-	TGCGCCAGCAGCTTGACAGGGCCTAGCACAGATACGCAGTATTTT	CASSLTGPSTDTQYF
TRBV9	TRBJ1-3	TRBD1	-	TGTGCCAGCAGCGACGACAGGGGGCCTACTGCGAGCTCTGGAAACACCATATATTTT	CASSDDRGPTASSGNTIYF
TRBV9	TRBJ2-1	-	-	TGTGCCAGCAGCGGGCCAGGGGACTACTACAATGAGCAGTTCTTC	CASSGPGDYYNEQFF
TRBV5-1	TRBJ2-6	-	-	TGCGCCAGCACAAGGGGTCGTGGGGCCAACGTCCTGACTTTC	CASTRGRGANVLTF
TRBV20-1	TRBJ2-3	-	-	TGCAGTGCTAGTGCACGGCGGGCAGATACGCAGTATTTT	CSASARRADTQYF
TRBV12-5	TRBJ1-3	-	-	TGTGCTAGTGGTTCAGGACAGCCAAACACCATATATTTT	CASGSGQPNTIYF
TRBV5-4	TRBJ1-4	-	-	TGTGCCAGCAGCCCAACAGGAGCAACTAATGAAAAACTGTTTTTT	CASSPTGATNEKLFF
TRBV2	TRBJ2-3	TRBD1	once	TGTGCCAGCGGGGGACAGGGGGCGGGGGATACGCAGTATTTT	CASGGQGAGDTQYF
TRBV5-8	TRBJ1-5	-	once	TGTGCCAGCAGCTTCACAGGGTGGGGCAATCAGCCCCAGCATTTT	CASSFTGWGNQPQHF
TRBV2	TRBJ1-5	TRBD1	-	TGTGCCAGCAGTGAAAACAGGGGATTGTCCAATCAGCCCCAGCATTTT	CASSENRGLSNQPQHF
TRBV19	TRBJ1-5	-	-	TGTGCCAGTAGTACCTCATCGACAGTGCTTAGCAATCAGCCCCAGCATTTT	CASSTSSTVLSNQPQHF
TRBV11-2	TRBJ2-2	TRBD1	-	TGTGCCAGCAGCCCCGGGACAGTTGGCGGGGAGCTGTTTTTT	CASSPGTVGGELFF
TRBV5-1	TRBJ1-2	-	-	TGCGCCAGCAGCTTGGACACTAACTATGGCTACACCTTC	CASSLDTNYGYTF
TRBV7-3	TRBJ2-2	TRBD1	-	TGTGCCAGCAGCTCCGGGACAGGGTGGGCCGGGGAGCTGTTTTTT	CASSSGTGWAGELFF
TRBV9	TRBJ1-4	-	-	TGTGCCAGCAGCGACACCCCAGGGGAAAAACTGTTTTTT	CASSDTPGEKLFF